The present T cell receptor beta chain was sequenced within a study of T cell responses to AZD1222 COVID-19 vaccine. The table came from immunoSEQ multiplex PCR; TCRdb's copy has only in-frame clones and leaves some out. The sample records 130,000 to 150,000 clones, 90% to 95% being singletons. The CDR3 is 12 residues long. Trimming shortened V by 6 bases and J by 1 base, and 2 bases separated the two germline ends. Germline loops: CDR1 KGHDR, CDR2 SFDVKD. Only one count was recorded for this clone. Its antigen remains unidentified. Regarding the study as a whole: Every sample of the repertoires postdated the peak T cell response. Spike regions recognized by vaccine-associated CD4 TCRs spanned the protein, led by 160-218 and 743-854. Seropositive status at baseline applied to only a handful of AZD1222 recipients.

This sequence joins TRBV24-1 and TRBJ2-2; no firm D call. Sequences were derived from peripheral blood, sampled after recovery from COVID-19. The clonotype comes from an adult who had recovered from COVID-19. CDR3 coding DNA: TGTGCCACCAGTTTGAACACCGGGGAGCTGTTTTTT. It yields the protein CATSLNTGELFF.